Presented here are 9 T cell receptor beta chains from one specimen sequenced in a study of T-cell reconstitution after alpha-beta-depleted transplantation in children. The TCRbeta library incorporated unique molecular identifiers. TCRdb reanalysed the PCR reads using MiXCR and keeps one entry per CDR3 protein. The data show about 1,000,000 distinct CDR3 sequences, with 25% to 35% seen just once and approximately 30% held by the top ten. Here the sequenced sample was PBMCs, mostly from graft donor cells, taken 360 days after TCRalphabeta/CD19-depleted stem cell transplant. These TCRs come from a boy younger than two who had a stem cell transplant for SCID, so the T cells may come from the graft donor.

The chain couples TRBV4-1 to TRBJ2-7; TRBD2 is a possible D gene (6 bases). CDR1 is MGHRA, CDR2 YSYEKL, per germline. The V gene lost 2 bases and the J gene lost 2 bases, with 22 bases spanning the gap. The CDR3 is 18 amino acids. As DNA, the CDR3 is TGCGCCAGCAGCCAAATCCTGGGGACTGGGACTGCGGCCTACGAGCAGTACTTC. Its translation is CASSQILGTGTAAYEQYF.

This clonotype was seen more than once but under ten times. This chain uses TRBV12-3 or TRBV12-4 with TRBJ2-7, with TRBD1 matching 8 bases. The CDR3 is 15 residues long. Trimming at V came to 2 bases and at J to 2 bases, leaving 5 bases not matched to a gene. This chain's CDR3 is CASSLFGQGTYEQYF. CDR3 nucleotides: TGTGCCAGCAGTTTATTTGGACAGGGTACCTACGAGCAGTACTTC.

The chain has TRBV6-5 and TRBJ2-7; D perhaps matches TRBD1 (5 bases). V was clipped by 0 bases and J by 2 bases, with 14 bases between them. This CDR3 has 16 residues. Germline V gives CDR1 MNHEY, CDR2 SVGAGI. CDR3 sequence reads: CASSYSSGPVPYEQYF. CDR3 in DNA: TGTGCCAGCAGTTACTCGTCAGGGCCGGTCCCCTACGAGCAGTACTTC.

This clonotype has ten or more counts. The chain recombines TRBV10-2 with TRBJ2-5; 8 bases map to TRBD2. The germline gives CDR1 WSHSY, CDR2 SAAADI. The CDR3 covers 14 residues. Trimming took 5 bases from V and 2 from J; bases not matched to a gene: 4. The CDR3 coding sequence is TGCGCCAGCAGTAAGACTAGCGTTCAAGAGACCCAGTACTTC. Protein: CASSKTSVQETQYF.

V and J are TRBV28 and TRBJ1-5; no reliable D call. V lost 10 bases, J lost 3 bases, and 10 bases lay in between. Germline CDR1 is MDHEN and CDR2 is SYDVKM. The CDR3 is 12 residues long. CDR3 DNA sequence: TGTGCCACCCGACGGGACAATCAGCCCCAGCATTTT. Residues: CATRRDNQPQHF.

This chain joins TRBV4-1 and TRBJ1-4, with a weak D call TRBD1 (6 bases). The germline V and J ends were trimmed by 0 bases and 7 bases, with 21 bases remaining between them. Germline CDR1 reads MGHRA; CDR2 reads YSYEKL. CDR3 size: 18 residues. CDR3 in amino acids: CASSQDKGTHPLGEKLFF. In nucleotides, the CDR3 is TGCGCCAGCAGCCAAGATAAGGGGACACACCCCTTGGGTGAAAAACTGTTTTTT.

The table lists this clonotype with a few counts. V usage is TRBV7-3 and J usage is TRBJ2-2; the D is unclear. This CDR3 is built from 13 residues. Looked up from germline, CDR1 is SGHTA and CDR2 is FQGTGA. V was clipped by 4 bases and J by 5 bases, with 8 bases between them. The CDR3, as DNA: TGTGCCAGCAGCTACCGGTTAACCGGGGAGCTGTTTTTT. Encoded protein: CASSYRLTGELFF.

The chain uses TRBV6-5 and TRBJ1-3, with D perhaps matching TRBD1 (5 bases). The germline CDR1 and CDR2 sequences are MNHEY and SVGAGI. The length of the CDR3 is 15 residues. V gave up 2 bases and J gave up 3 bases, with 11 bases separating them. CDR3 protein: CASSYTGRNGNTIYF. The CDR3 nucleotides are TGTGCCAGCAGTTACACGGGACGGAATGGAAACACCATATATTTT.

This clonotype has just a few counts. The V gene is TRBV5-1, the J gene TRBJ2-2, with TRBD2 matching 11 bases. V was clipped by 1 base and J by 1 base; unmatched bases: 6. This CDR3 is built from 18 residues. Germline V gene sequence: CDR1 SGHRS, CDR2 YFSETQ. CDR3 coding DNA: TGCGCCAGCAGCTTGCGTCTAGCGGGGGGCCTGAACACCGGGGAGCTGTTTTTT. Residues: CASSLRLAGGLNTGELFF.